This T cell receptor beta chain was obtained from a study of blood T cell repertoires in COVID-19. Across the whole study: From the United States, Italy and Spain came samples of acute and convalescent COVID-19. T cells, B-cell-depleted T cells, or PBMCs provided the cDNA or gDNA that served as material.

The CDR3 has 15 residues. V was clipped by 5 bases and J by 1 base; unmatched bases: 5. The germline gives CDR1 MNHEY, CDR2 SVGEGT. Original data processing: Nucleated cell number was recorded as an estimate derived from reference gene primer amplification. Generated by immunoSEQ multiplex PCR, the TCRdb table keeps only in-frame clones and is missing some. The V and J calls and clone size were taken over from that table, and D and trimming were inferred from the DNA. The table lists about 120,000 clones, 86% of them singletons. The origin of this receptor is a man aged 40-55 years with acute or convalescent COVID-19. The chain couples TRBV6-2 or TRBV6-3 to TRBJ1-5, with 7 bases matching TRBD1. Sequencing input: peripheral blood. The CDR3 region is CASSPGTVSNQPQHF. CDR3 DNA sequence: TGTGCCAGCAGTCCCGGGACAGTGAGCAATCAGCCCCAGCATTTT.